The 3 T cell receptor beta chains below all came from one sample that was sequenced in a study of cytomegalovirus exposure and HLA in healthy donors. Primers for the PCR totalled 60 Vbeta and 13 Jbeta. TCRdb's copy holds only in-frame clones and misses some; the assay was immunoSEQ multiplex PCR. In total, the table holds 150,000 to 200,000 clones. Specimen: PBMCs. These receptors all stem from a woman younger than 30 in good health and CMV-seropositive.

The genes are TRBV9 and TRBJ1-1; 8 positions agree with TRBD1. Germline lookup yields CDR1 SGDLS and CDR2 YYNGEE. J lost 1 base, V lost 5 bases, and 4 bases had no gene match. This CDR3 spans 14 amino acids. In nucleotides, the CDR3 is TGTGCCAGCAGTCCGACAGGGGCGAACACTGAAGCTTTCTTT. Amino acids: CASSPTGANTEAFF. Based on the CDR3 plus reference TRBV9 and TRBJ1-1, the full variable domain is DSGVTQTPKHLITATGQRVTLRCSPRSGDLSVYWYQQSLDQGLQFLIQYYNGEERAKGNILERFSAQQFPDLHSELNLSSLELGDSALYFCASSPTGANTEAFFGQGTRLTVV.

The chain employs TRBV6-1 and TRBJ2-3, with TRBD2 matching 7 bases. The CDR3 length is 17 residues. The V segment lost 4 bases and the J segment 2 bases; nucleotides outside the gene matches: 12. The germline V gene has CDR1 MNHNS and CDR2 SASEGT. Written as DNA, the CDR3 is TGTGCCAGCAGTGTCGTTAGGAGACTAGCCCACACAGATACGCAGTATTTT. This gives the protein CASSVVRRLAHTDTQYF.

The chain uses TRBV7-6 and TRBJ1-2; D gene ambiguous. Deletions cut 0 bases from V and 7 bases from J, with 12 bases between. The CDR3 extends over 14 amino acids. Germline loops: CDR1 SGHVS, CDR2 FNYEAQ. The CDR3 is CASSLAKEAGGYTF. CDR3 in DNA: TGTGCCAGCAGCTTAGCGAAGGAGGCGGGTGGCTACACCTTC.